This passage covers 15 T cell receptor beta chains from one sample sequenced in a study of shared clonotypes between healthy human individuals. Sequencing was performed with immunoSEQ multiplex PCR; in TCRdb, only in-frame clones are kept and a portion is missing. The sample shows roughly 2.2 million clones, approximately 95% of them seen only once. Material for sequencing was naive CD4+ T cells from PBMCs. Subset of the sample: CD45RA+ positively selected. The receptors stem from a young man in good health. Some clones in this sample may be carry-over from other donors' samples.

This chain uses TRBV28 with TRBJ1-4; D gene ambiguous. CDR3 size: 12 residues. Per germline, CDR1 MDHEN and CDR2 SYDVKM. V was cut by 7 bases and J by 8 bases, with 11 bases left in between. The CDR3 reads CASMRTSEKLFF. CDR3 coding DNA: TGTGCCAGCATGAGGACCAGCGAAAAACTGTTTTTT.

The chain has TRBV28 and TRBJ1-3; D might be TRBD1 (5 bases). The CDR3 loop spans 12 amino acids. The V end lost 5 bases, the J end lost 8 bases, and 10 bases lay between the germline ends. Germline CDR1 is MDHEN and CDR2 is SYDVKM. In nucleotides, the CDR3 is TGTGCCAGCAGTCGCAGGGTTCACACCATATATTTT. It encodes CASSRRVHTIYF.

The CDR3 nucleotides are TGTGCCAGCAGCTTCAGGACATTCCCAACTAATGAAAAACTGTTTTTT. As protein: CASSFRTFPTNEKLFF. The chain is built from TRBV5-6 and TRBJ1-4; a weak D match, TRBD1 (5 bases). CDR1 is SGHDT and CDR2 is YYEEEE in the germline V gene. The CDR3 is 16 amino acids. V gave up 2 bases and J gave up 0 bases, with 11 bases separating them.

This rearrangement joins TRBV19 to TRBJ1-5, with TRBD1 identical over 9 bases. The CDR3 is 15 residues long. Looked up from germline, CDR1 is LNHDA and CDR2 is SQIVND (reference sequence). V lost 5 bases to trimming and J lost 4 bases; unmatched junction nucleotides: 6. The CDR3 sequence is CASSRRTGANQPQHF. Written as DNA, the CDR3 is TGTGCCAGTAGTCGCCGGACAGGGGCAAATCAGCCCCAGCATTTT.

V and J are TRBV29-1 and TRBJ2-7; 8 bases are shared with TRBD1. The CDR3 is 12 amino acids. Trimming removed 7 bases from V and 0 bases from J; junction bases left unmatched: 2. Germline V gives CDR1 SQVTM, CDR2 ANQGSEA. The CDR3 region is CSGGQDSYEQYF. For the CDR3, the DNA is TGCAGCGGGGGACAGGACTCCTACGAGCAGTACTTC.

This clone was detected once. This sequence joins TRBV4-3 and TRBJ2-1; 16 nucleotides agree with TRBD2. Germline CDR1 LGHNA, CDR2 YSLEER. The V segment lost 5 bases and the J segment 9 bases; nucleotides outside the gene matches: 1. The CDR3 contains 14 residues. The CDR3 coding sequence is TGCGCCAGCAGCGGGACTAGCGGGAGGGGTGAGCAGTTCTTC. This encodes CASSGTSGRGEQFF.

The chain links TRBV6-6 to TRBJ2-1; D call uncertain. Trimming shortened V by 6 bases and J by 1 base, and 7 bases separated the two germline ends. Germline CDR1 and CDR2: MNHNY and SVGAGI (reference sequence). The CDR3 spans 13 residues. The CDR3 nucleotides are TGTGCCAGCAGCGCGAGGTCCTACAATGAGCAGTTCTTC. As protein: CASSARSYNEQFF.

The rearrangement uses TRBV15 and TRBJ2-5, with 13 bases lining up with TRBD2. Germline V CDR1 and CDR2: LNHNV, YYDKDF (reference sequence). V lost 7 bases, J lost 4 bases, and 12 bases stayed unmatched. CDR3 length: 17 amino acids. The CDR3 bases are TGTGCCACCAAGCCGGGACTAGCGGGATTCAGCGGAGAGACCCAGTACTTC. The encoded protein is CATKPGLAGFSGETQYF.

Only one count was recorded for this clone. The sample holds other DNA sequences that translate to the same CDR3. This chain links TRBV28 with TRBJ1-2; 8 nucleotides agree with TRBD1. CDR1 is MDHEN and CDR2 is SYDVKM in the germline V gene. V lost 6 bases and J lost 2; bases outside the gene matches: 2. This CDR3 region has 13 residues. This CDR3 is CASRRQGNYGYTF. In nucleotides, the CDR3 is TGTGCCAGCAGACGACAGGGGAACTATGGCTACACCTTC.

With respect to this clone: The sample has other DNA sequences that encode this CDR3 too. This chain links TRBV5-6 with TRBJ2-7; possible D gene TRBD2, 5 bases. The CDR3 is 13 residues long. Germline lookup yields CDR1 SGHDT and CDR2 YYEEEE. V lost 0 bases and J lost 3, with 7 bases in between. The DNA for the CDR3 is TGTGCCAGCAGCTTGGATCGGGGCTACGAGCAGTACTTC. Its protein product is CASSLDRGYEQYF.

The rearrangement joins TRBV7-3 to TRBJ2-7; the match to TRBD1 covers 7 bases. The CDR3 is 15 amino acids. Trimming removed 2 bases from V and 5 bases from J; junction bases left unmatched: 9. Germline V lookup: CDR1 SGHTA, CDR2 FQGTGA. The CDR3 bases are TGTGCCAGCAGCTTATATCCAGGGGGTATCCACGAGCAGTACTTC. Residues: CASSLYPGGIHEQYF.

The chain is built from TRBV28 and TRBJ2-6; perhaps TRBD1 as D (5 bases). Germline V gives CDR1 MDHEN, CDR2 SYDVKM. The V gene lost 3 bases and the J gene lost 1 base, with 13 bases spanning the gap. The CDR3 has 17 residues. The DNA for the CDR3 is TGTGCCAGCAGTTTGCCGCAGGGCTCTTCTGGGGCCAACGTCCTGACTTTC. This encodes CASSLPQGSSGANVLTF.

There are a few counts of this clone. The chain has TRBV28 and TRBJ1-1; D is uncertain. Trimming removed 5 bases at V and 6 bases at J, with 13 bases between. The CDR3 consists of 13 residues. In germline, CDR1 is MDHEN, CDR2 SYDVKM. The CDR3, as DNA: TGTGCCAGCAGTATCGTCAAGAGGCCTGAAGCTTTCTTT. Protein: CASSIVKRPEAFF.

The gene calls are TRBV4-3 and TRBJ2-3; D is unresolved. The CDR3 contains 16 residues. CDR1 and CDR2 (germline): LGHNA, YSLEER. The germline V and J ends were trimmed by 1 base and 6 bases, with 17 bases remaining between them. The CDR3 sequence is CASSQGSGMFFDTQYF. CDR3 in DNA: TGCGCCAGCAGCCAAGGCTCAGGAATGTTTTTTGATACGCAGTATTTT.

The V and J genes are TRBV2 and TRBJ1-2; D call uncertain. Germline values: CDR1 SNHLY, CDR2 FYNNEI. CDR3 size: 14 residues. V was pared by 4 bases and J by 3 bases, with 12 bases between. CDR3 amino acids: CASSVEELYYGYTF. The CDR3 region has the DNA TGTGCCAGCAGTGTTGAAGAACTTTACTATGGCTACACCTTC.